These 17 T cell receptor beta chains originate from one sample sequenced in a study of metastatic and nonmetastatic thyroid tumors. TCRdb re-called the PCR reads through MiXCR. The table includes tens of thousands of clones, more than 15% detected once. Not a single patient had been given any form of treatment at any point before undergoing thyroid surgery. Sequences were obtained from blood. Receptors were obtained from a female donor with papillary thyroid cancer or a benign thyroid nodule (not recorded which). Some clones in this sample may be carry-over from other donors' samples.

This clone was seen ten or more times. The chain couples TRBV13 to TRBJ2-7, with D possibly matching TRBD2 (6 bases). Trimming removed 1 base at V and 0 bases at J, with 22 bases between. The germline gives CDR1 PRHDT, CDR2 FYEKMQ (reference sequence). The CDR3 has 19 amino acids. CDR3 in DNA: TGTGCCAGCAGCTTAGTTAGCTTTTGGGCCCCCGGGAGCTCCTACGAGCAGTACTTC. Its protein is CASSLVSFWAPGSSYEQYF.

In this sample, this clone turned up many times. V usage is TRBV6-5 and J usage is TRBJ1-5; D not resolved. V was clipped by 2 bases and J by 0 bases, with 17 bases between them. Germline V CDR1 and CDR2: MNHEY, SVGAGI. The length of the CDR3 is 18 residues. CDR3 sequence: CASSYPRPAALSNQPQHF. The CDR3 DNA sequence: TGTGCCAGCAGTTACCCCCGGCCCGCTGCCCTTAGCAATCAGCCCCAGCATTTT.

This clone was seen at least ten times. V gene TRBV19 combines with J gene TRBJ2-2; 14 bases align to TRBD2. V was pared by 4 bases and J by 10 bases, with 5 bases of the junction left unmatched. The CDR3 consists of 15 residues. Germline V gene sequence: CDR1 LNHDA, CDR2 SQIVND (reference sequence). CDR3: CASSKGLAGVAELFF. CDR3 DNA: TGTGCCAGTAGTAAGGGACTAGCGGGAGTTGCGGAGCTGTTTTTT. The entire variable domain, with the rest obtained from reference TRBV19 and TRBJ2-2, is as follows: DGGITQSPKYLFRKEGQNVTLSCEQNLNHDAMYWYRQDPGQGLRLIYYSQIVNDFQKGDIAEGYSVSREKKESFPLTVTSAQKNPTAFYLCASSKGLAGVAELFFGEGSRLTVL.

This rearrangement joins TRBV5-6 to TRBJ2-7, with no clear D. V was cut by 0 bases and J by 13 bases, with 23 bases left in between. The CDR3 runs 15 residues. The germline CDR1 and CDR2 sequences are SGHDT and YYEEEE. CDR3 DNA sequence: TGTGCCAGCAGCTTGGGCGGCGGTGTGTCCTACGAGAAATACTTC. Amino acid sequence: CASSLGGGVSYEKYF.

This clone came up many times. A much larger clone sits a single nucleotide away, making a read error possible. Other nucleotide sequences in the sample specify the same CDR3. The gene calls are TRBV4-2 and TRBJ2-5, with 8 bases that match TRBD1. The V segment lost 1 base and the J segment 5 bases; nucleotides outside the gene matches: 6. The CDR3 loop spans 15 amino acids. Germline CDR1 reads LGHNA; CDR2 reads YNFKEQ. This chain's CDR3 is CASSQGTGLGETQYF. The DNA for the CDR3 is TGTGCCAGCAGCCAAGGGACAGGGCTGGGGGAGACCCAGTACTTC.

The chain employs TRBV5-5 and TRBJ2-7, with a possible D match to TRBD1 (6 bases). In germline, CDR1 is SGHKS, CDR2 YYEKEE (reference sequence). Trimming stripped 2 bases from V and 0 bases from J, with 12 bases between. The CDR3 is made up of 15 amino acids. This chain's CDR3 is CASSFRQDSSYEQYF. CDR3 DNA sequence: TGTGCCAGCAGCTTCCGACAGGATAGCTCCTACGAGCAGTACTTC.

This clone was found many times. A junction end diverges from the germline sequence, so it may reflect a read error. This chain connects TRBV2 to TRBJ1-6, with D unresolved. CDR3 length equals 18 residues. Germline CDR1 is SNHLY and CDR2 is FYNNEI. The CDR3 sequence is CASSASRRASSDNSPLHF. CDR3 nucleotides: TGTGCCAGCAGTGCCTCCAGGCGGGCTAGCTCCGATAATTCACCCCTCCACTTT.

This clone was detected many times. J is TRBJ1-3 and V is TRBV9; no firm D call. V lost 3 bases and J 0 bases, leaving 7 bases between the germline ends. This CDR3 has 14 amino acids. CDR1 is SGDLS, CDR2 YYNGEE, per germline. CDR3 bases: TGTGCCAGCAGCGGTGGGAGCTCTGGAAACACCATATATTTT. As protein: CASSGGSSGNTIYF. The entire variable domain, with the rest obtained from reference TRBV9 and TRBJ1-3, is as follows: DSGVTQTPKHLITATGQRVTLRCSPRSGDLSVYWYQQSLDQGLQFLIQYYNGEERAKGNILERFSAQQFPDLHSELNLSSLELGDSALYFCASSGGSSGNTIYFGEGSWLTVV.

In this sample, this clone turned up many times. The V call is TRBV28, the J call TRBJ2-3; 7 positions match TRBD2. Germline values: CDR1 MDHEN, CDR2 SYDVKM. The V and J ends lost 5 bases and 6 bases, in that order; junction bases with no gene match: 14. There are 16 residues in the CDR3. The CDR3 loop reads CASSSLEAGVSDTQYF. The CDR3 region has the DNA TGTGCCAGCAGTAGTCTGGAGGCGGGAGTGTCGGATACGCAGTATTTT.

This clone was recorded at least ten times. The gene calls are TRBV4-1 and TRBJ2-7, with D perhaps matching TRBD2 (5 bases). With 1 base removed from V and 6 bases from J, the gap between germline ends came to 25 bases. CDR1 and CDR2 (germline): MGHRA, YSYEKL. CDR3 length equals 18 residues. This CDR3 is CASSQVLVPLFSGSEQYF. CDR3 DNA: TGCGCCAGCAGCCAAGTACTGGTCCCCCTGTTTTCGGGATCCGAGCAGTACTTC.

This clone was counted ten times or more. This rearrangement joins TRBV6-1 to TRBJ2-3, with D possibly matching TRBD2 (5 bases). The CDR3 contains 12 residues. CDR1 is MNHNS, CDR2 SASEGT, per germline. V was trimmed by 4 bases and J by 5 bases, leaving 7 bases between them. In nucleotides, the CDR3 is TGTGCCAGCAGTGTGGGGAGAGATACGCAGTATTTT. Protein: CASSVGRDTQYF.

In this sample, this clone turned up many times. The chain has TRBV6-1 and TRBJ1-5; 8 bases align to TRBD1. Unmatched junction bases numbered 4, after V lost 6 bases and J lost 3 bases. Germline CDR1 MNHNS, CDR2 SASEGT. This CDR3 has 14 residues. This CDR3 reads CASSGQGNNQPQHF. The CDR3 DNA follows: TGTGCCAGCAGCGGACAGGGAAACAATCAGCCCCAGCATTTT.

The table lists this clone with many counts. This chain joins TRBV5-5 and TRBJ1-2; 7 bases are a match to TRBD1. The junction had 8 bases not matched to a gene; V was cut back by 5 bases and J by 4 bases. CDR1 SGHKS and CDR2 YYEKEE come from the germline V gene (reference sequence). The CDR3 spans 14 residues. CDR3 nucleotides: TGTGCCAGCAGTCGATCCAGGGGGACCTATGGCTACACCTTC. Protein product: CASSRSRGTYGYTF.

At least ten counts were recorded for this clone. The chain combines TRBV15 with TRBJ1-2; no firm D call. CDR3 size: 12 residues. Trimming removed 1 base at V and 8 bases at J, with 8 bases between. CDR1 and CDR2 (germline): LNHNV, YYDKDF (reference sequence). CDR3 sequence: CATSRGVEGYTF. In nucleotides, the CDR3 is TGTGCCACCAGCAGAGGGGTAGAAGGCTACACCTTC. Full variable domain (rest looked up from reference TRBV15 and TRBJ1-2): DAMVIQNPRYQVTQFGKPVTLSCSQTLNHNVMYWYQQKSSQAPKLLFHYYDKDFNNEADTPDNFQSRRPNTSFCFLDIRSPGLGDTAMYLCATSRGVEGYTFGSGTRLTVV.

The table lists this clone with many counts. The chain combines TRBV29-1 with TRBJ1-1; maybe TRBD1 (6 bases). V lost 3 bases and J lost 0, with 11 bases in between. Germline CDR1 SQVTM, CDR2 ANQGSEA. CDR3 length equals 14 residues. The CDR3 is CSVDTGQMNTEAFF. As DNA, the CDR3 is TGCAGCGTTGATACTGGACAGATGAACACTGAAGCTTTCTTT.

This clone has more than one count but fewer than ten. This chain connects TRBV6-2 or TRBV6-3 to TRBJ1-6, with D possibly matching TRBD1 (5 bases). Germline lookup yields CDR1 MNHEY and CDR2 SVGEGT. The CDR3 contains 15 residues. The V gene lost 2 bases and the J gene lost 10 bases, with 15 bases spanning the gap. CDR3: CASSYRFQGNSPLHF. CDR3 sequence (DNA): TGTGCCAGCAGTTACCGTTTCCAGGGAAACTCACCCCTCCACTTT.

This clone was seen repeatedly, ten times or more. CDR3 amino acids: CASSPTGSSNEKLFF. The CDR3 nucleotides read TGTGCCAGCTCACCTACAGGGTCCTCTAATGAAAAACTGTTTTTT. The rearrangement links TRBV18 to TRBJ1-4, with D perhaps TRBD1 (6 bases). The V gene lost 3 bases and the J gene lost 3 bases, with 11 bases spanning the gap. Looked up from germline, CDR1 is KGHSH and CDR2 is LQKENI. There are 15 residues in the CDR3. Based on the CDR3 plus reference TRBV18 and TRBJ1-4, the full variable domain is NAGVMQNPRHLVRRRGQEARLRCSPMKGHSHVYWYRQLPEEGLKFMVYLQKENIIDESGMPKERFSAEFPKEGPSILRIQQVVRGDSAAYFCASSPTGSSNEKLFFGSGTQLSVL.